These 13 T cell receptor beta chains were all obtained from the same sample, sequenced in a study of T cells in Graves' hyperthyroidism and ophthalmopathy. Using RNA transcripts as the source, TCR beta CDR3 regions were amplified. HTBI primers were employed in a first-round RT-PCR of the TCR CDR3. From the multiplex PCR reads, TCRdb called clonotypes with MiXCR, one entry per CDR3 protein. The sample lists about 290,000 distinct CDR3 sequences, roughly a fifth occurring once. The material sequenced was blood. Receptors were obtained from a man aged 45 to 65 with Graves' ophthalmopathy.

This clonotype appeared many times. This chain joins TRBV7-9 and TRBJ1-1; D gene ambiguous. Trimming cost V 3 bases and J 5 bases, with 4 bases left between them. The CDR3 spans 11 residues. CDR1 SEHNR and CDR2 FQNEAQ come from the germline V gene (reference sequence). The CDR3 DNA follows: TGTGCCAGCAGCTTCGATACTGAAGCTTTCTTT. This codes for CASSFDTEAFF.

This clonotype was detected ten times or more. The chain carries TRBV7-3 and TRBJ2-1; 13 bases are shared with TRBD2. Germline CDR1 reads SGHTA; CDR2 reads FQGTGA. This CDR3 contains 16 residues. The ends lost 4 bases at V and 8 bases at J; junction bases unmatched: 8. The CDR3 DNA reads TGTGCCAGCAGCTACAACCCCGGACTAGCGGGAGATGAGCAGTTCTTC. Protein sequence: CASSYNPGLAGDEQFF.

Details on this clonotype: A much larger clone is a single base away; this may be a read error. Since no conserved phenylalanine or tryptophan closes the CDR3, a read error is the likely cause. The chain carries TRBV10-2 and TRBJ2-5; possible D gene TRBD1, 5 bases. This CDR3 comprises 16 residues. Germline V gene sequence: CDR1 WSHSY, CDR2 SAAADI. Between the trimmed V and J ends, which lost 3 bases and 2 bases, there was a span of 16 bases. The CDR3 nucleotides read TGCGCCAGCAGTGAATTGCGGTTAACAGGACAAGAGACCCAGTACCTC. This codes for CASSELRLTGQETQYL.

This clonotype was recorded many times. The V call is TRBV28, the J call TRBJ2-2, with D possibly TRBD2 on 5 matching bases. The V gene's germline CDR1 is MDHEN and CDR2 SYDVKM. The CDR3 spans 14 residues. V dropped 10 bases and J dropped 1 base, with 13 bases sitting between them. The CDR3 loop is CATHGSENTGELFF. The CDR3 DNA is TGTGCCACCCATGGGAGTGAGAACACCGGGGAGCTGTTTTTT.

This chain joins TRBV11-2 and TRBJ2-7; TRBD2 matches at 9 bases. From germline, CDR1 is SGHAT and CDR2 FQNNGV. Trimming took 6 bases from V and 2 from J; bases not matched to a gene: 8. This CDR3 contains 15 residues. CDR3 residues: CASSGNGLATYEQYF. The CDR3 DNA sequence: TGTGCCAGCAGTGGGAATGGACTAGCGACCTACGAGCAGTACTTC.

This clonotype has a count of ten or more. CDR3 DNA: TGTGCCAGCAGCTCCCAGGGGGGTGTCGGTGAAGCTTTCTTT. This gives the protein CASSSQGGVGEAFF. This rearrangement joins TRBV7-2 to TRBJ1-1; the match to TRBD1 covers 7 bases. Germline lookup yields CDR1 SGHTA and CDR2 FQGNSA. With V trimmed by 4 bases and J by 7 bases, 9 bases remained unmatched. CDR3 length equals 14 residues.

This clonotype was seen more than once but under ten times. The rearrangement uses TRBV20-1 and TRBJ1-2; 8 bases are a match to TRBD1. Germline V CDR1 and CDR2: DFQATT, SNEGSKA (reference sequence). The CDR3 totals 13 residues. V lost 2 bases to trimming and J lost 7 bases; unmatched junction nucleotides: 6. Here the CDR3 DNA reads TGCAGTGCTAGACAGGGGGCGTCGGGTGGCTACACCTTC. Residues: CSARQGASGGYTF.

The gene calls are TRBV4-1 and TRBJ2-5; 7 bases line up with TRBD1. The germline V gene encodes CDR1 MGHRA and CDR2 YSYEKL. V trimming: 3 bases; J trimming: 5 bases; junction bases outside the gene matches: 6. The CDR3 is 14 residues long. The CDR3 reads CASSHTGVRETQYF. In nucleotides, the CDR3 is TGCGCCAGCAGCCATACAGGGGTTCGGGAGACCCAGTACTTC.

V is TRBV7-9 and J is TRBJ1-4, with a possible D match to TRBD1 (6 bases). In germline, CDR1 is SEHNR, CDR2 FQNEAQ (reference sequence). This CDR3 comprises 15 residues. The V and J ends lost 0 bases and 6 bases respectively, with 11 bases between them. CDR3 sequence (DNA): TGTGCCAGCAGCTTAGCGCGGGCAGGGGATGAAAAACTGTTTTTT. Translated: CASSLARAGDEKLFF. The complete variable domain, with remaining parts taken from reference TRBV7-9 and TRBJ1-4, reads DTGVSQNPRHKITKRGQNVTFRCDPISEHNRLYWYRQTLGQGPEFLTYFQNEAQLEKSRLLSDRFSAERPKGSFSTLEIQRTEQGDSAMYLCASSLARAGDEKLFFGSGTQLSVL.

This clonotype showed up many times. CDR3 nucleotide sequence: TGTGCCAGCAGCTTAGGACTAGATCTCTCCTACGAGCAGTACTTC. Translated: CASSLGLDLSYEQYF. The chain links TRBV11-2 to TRBJ2-7; D is perhaps TRBD2 (6 bases). Trimming shortened V by 1 base and J by 0 bases, and 10 bases separated the two germline ends. Germline CDR1 SGHAT, CDR2 FQNNGV. The CDR3 spans 15 residues.

This clonotype occurred a few times. CDR3 sequence reads: CASSYEGGGRETQYF. CDR3 DNA sequence: TGTGCCAGCAGTTACGAAGGGGGGGGCCGGGAGACCCAGTACTTC. The chain carries TRBV6-5 and TRBJ2-5; possible D gene TRBD2, 7 bases. The ends were cut back, 2 bases at V and 5 bases at J, with 15 bases in the middle. This CDR3 has 15 residues. CDR1 is MNHEY, CDR2 SVGAGI, per germline.

This clonotype was counted ten times or more. CDR3 region: CASSAFRAAGDEQFF. The CDR3 DNA reads as TGTGCCAGCAGCGCCTTCCGGGCAGCCGGGGATGAGCAGTTCTTC. V is TRBV7-9 and J is TRBJ2-1; a weak D match, TRBD2 (5 bases). Germline CDR1 reads SEHNR; CDR2 reads FQNEAQ (reference sequence). The CDR3 is made up of 15 amino acids. V gave up 5 bases and J gave up 8 bases, with 19 bases separating them. The variable domain in full, completed from reference TRBV7-9 and TRBJ2-1, reads DTGVSQNPRHKITKRGQNVTFRCDPISEHNRLYWYRQTLGQGPEFLTYFQNEAQLEKSRLLSDRFSAERPKGSFSTLEIQRTEQGDSAMYLCASSAFRAAGDEQFFGPGTRLTVL.

This clonotype was counted only a few times. The chain couples TRBV9 to TRBJ2-1, with a possible D match to TRBD2 (6 bases). CDR1 and CDR2 (germline): SGDLS, YYNGEE. The CDR3 totals 17 residues. V was shortened by 0 bases and J by 0 bases, with 13 bases between the two germline ends. CDR3 nucleotide sequence: TGTGCCAGCAGCGTAGTGGCTAGCGTTAGCTCCTACAATGAGCAGTTCTTC. This translates into CASSVVASVSSYNEQFF.